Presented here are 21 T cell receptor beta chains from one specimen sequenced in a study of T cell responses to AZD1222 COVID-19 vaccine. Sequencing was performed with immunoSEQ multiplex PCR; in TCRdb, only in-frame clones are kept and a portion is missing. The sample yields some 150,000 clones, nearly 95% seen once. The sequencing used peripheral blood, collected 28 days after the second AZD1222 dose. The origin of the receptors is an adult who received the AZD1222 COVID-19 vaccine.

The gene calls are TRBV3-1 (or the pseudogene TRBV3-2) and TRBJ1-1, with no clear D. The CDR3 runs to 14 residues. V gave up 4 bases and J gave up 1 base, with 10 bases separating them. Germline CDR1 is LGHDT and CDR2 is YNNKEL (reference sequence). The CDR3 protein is CASSPRRRNTEAFF. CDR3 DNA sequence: TGTGCCAGCAGCCCTAGACGGAGGAACACTGAAGCTTTCTTT.

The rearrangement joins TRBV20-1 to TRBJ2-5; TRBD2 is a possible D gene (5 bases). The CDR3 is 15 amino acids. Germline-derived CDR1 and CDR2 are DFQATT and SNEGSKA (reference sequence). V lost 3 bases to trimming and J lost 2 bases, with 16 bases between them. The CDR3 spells CSASSRGTVQETQYF. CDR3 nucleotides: TGCAGTGCTAGTTCCCGGGGAACAGTACAAGAGACCCAGTACTTC.

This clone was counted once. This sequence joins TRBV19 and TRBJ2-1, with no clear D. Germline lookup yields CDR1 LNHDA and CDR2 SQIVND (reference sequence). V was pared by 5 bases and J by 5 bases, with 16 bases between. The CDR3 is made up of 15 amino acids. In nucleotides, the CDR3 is TGTGCCAGTAGTCCTTTCTCCGGACCCCACAATGAGCAGTTCTTC. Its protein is CASSPFSGPHNEQFF.

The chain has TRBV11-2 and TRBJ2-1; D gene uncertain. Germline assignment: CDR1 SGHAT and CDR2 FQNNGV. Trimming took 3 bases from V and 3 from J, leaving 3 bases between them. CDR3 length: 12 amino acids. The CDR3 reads CASSFLYNEQFF. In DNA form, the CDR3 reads TGTGCCAGCAGCTTTCTCTACAATGAGCAGTTCTTC.

The chain's CDR3 is CASSVRDREMNTEAFF. In DNA, the CDR3 is TGTGCCAGCAGTGTGCGGGACAGGGAGATGAACACTGAAGCTTTCTTT. The chain recombines TRBV28 with TRBJ1-1; 9 bases agree with TRBD1. There are 16 residues in the CDR3. In germline, CDR1 is MDHEN, CDR2 SYDVKM. With 5 bases clipped from V and 0 bases from J, the junction kept 7 bases outside the gene matches.

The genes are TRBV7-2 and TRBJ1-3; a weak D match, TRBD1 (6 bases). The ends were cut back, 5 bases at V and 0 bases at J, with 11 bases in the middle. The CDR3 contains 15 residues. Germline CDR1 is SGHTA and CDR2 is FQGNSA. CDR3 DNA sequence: TGTGCCAGCAGCGTCAGGGGATTCTCTGGAAACACCATATATTTT. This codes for CASSVRGFSGNTIYF.

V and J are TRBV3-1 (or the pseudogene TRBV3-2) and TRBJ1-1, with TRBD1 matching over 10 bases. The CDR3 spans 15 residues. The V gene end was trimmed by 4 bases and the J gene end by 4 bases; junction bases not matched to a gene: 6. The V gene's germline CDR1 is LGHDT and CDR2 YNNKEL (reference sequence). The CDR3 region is CASSRPGTGVTEAFF. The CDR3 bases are TGTGCCAGCAGCCGGCCTGGGACAGGGGTCACTGAAGCTTTCTTT.

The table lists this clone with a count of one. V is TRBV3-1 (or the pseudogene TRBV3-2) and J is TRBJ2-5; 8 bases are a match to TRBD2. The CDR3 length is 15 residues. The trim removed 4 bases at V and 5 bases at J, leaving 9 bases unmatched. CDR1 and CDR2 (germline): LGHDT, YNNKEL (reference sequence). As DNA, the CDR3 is TGTGCCAGCAGCCCCGGCCCCGGGGGGGACGAGACCCAGTACTTC. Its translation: CASSPGPGGDETQYF.

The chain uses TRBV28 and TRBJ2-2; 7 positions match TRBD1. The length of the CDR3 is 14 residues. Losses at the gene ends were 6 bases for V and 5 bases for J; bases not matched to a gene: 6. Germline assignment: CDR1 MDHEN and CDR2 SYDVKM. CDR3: CASSTYRGTGELFF. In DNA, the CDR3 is TGTGCCAGCAGCACATACAGGGGTACCGGGGAGCTGTTTTTT.

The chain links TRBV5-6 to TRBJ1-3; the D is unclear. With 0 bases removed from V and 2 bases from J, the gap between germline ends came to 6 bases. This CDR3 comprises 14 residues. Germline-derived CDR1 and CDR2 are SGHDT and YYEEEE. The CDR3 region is CASSLEPTGNTIYF. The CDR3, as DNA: TGTGCCAGCAGCTTGGAACCTACTGGAAACACCATATATTTT.

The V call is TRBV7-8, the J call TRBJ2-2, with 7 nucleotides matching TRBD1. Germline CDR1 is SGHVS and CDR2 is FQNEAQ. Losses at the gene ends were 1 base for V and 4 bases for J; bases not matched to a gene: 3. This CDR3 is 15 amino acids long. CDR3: CASSLDRGRTGELFF. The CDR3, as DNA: TGTGCCAGCAGCTTAGACAGGGGACGCACCGGGGAGCTGTTTTTT.

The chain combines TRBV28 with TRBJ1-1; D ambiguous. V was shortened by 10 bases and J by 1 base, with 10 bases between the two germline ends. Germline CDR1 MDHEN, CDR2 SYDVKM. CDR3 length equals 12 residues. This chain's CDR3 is CAISDKNTEAFF. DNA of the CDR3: TGTGCCATCTCAGACAAGAACACTGAAGCTTTCTTT.

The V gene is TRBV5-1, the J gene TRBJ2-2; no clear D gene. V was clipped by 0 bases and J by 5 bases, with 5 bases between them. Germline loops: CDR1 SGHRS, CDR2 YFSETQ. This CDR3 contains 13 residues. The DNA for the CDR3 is TGCGCCAGCAGCTTGGGGGCTACCGGGGAGCTGTTTTTT. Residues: CASSLGATGELFF.

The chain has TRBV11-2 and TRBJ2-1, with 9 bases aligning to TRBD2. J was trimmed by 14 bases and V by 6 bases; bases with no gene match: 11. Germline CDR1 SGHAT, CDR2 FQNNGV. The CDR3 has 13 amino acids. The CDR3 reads CASSPGAGGREFF. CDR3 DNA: TGTGCCAGCAGTCCCGGTGCGGGAGGGCGCGAGTTCTTC. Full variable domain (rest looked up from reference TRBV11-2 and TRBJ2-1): EAGVAQSPRYKIIEKRQSVAFWCNPISGHATLYWYQQILGQGPKLLIQFQNNGVVDDSQLPKDRFSAERLKGVDSTLKIQPAKLEDSAVYLCASSPGAGGREFFGPGTRLTVL.

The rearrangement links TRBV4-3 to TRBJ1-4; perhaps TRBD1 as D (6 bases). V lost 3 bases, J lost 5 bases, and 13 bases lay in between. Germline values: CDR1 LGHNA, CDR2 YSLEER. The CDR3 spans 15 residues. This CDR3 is CASSQATTGNEKLFF. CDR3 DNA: TGCGCCAGCAGCCAGGCGACCACAGGGAATGAAAAACTGTTTTTT.

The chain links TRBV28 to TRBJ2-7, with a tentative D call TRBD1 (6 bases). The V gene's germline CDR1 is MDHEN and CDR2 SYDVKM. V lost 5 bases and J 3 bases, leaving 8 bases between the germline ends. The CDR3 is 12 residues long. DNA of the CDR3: TGTGCCAGCAGTGCAGGGGTCTACGAGCAGTACTTC. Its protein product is CASSAGVYEQYF.

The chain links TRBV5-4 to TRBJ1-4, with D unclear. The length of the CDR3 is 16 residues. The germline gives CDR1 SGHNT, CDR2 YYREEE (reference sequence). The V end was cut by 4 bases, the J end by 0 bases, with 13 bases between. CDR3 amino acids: CASSHRNIATNEKLFF. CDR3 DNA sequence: TGTGCCAGCAGCCACCGTAACATAGCAACTAATGAAAAACTGTTTTTT.

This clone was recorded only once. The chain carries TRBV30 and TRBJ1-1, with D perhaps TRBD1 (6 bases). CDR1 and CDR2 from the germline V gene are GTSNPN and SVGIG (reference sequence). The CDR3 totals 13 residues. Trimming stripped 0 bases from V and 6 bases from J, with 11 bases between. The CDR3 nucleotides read TGTGCCTGGAGTGTAAACAGGGACGCTGAAGCTTTCTTT. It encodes CAWSVNRDAEAFF. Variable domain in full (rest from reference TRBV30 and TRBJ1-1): SQTIHQWPATLVQPVGSPLSLECTVEGTSNPNLYWYRQAAGRGLQLLFYSVGIGQISSEVPQNLSASRPQDRQFILSSKKLLLSDSGFYLCAWSVNRDAEAFFGQGTRLTVV.

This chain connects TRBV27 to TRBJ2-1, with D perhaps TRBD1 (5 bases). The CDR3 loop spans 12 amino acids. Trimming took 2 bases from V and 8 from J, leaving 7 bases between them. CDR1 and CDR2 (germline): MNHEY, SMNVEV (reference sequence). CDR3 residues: CASSLKGDEQFF. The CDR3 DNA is TGTGCCAGCAGTTTAAAAGGGGATGAGCAGTTCTTC.

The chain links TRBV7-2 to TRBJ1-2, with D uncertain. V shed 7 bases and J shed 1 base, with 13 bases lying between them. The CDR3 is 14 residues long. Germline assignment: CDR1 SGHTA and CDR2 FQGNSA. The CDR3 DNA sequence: TGTGCCAGCACGCCGCGAGCCAATAACTATGGCTACACCTTC. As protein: CASTPRANNYGYTF.

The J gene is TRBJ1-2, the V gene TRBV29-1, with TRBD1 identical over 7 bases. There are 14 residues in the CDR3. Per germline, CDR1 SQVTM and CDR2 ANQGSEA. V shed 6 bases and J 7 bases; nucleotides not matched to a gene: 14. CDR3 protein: CSVEEPPGGGGYTF. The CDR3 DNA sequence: TGCAGCGTGGAGGAACCACCAGGGGGAGGTGGCTACACCTTC.